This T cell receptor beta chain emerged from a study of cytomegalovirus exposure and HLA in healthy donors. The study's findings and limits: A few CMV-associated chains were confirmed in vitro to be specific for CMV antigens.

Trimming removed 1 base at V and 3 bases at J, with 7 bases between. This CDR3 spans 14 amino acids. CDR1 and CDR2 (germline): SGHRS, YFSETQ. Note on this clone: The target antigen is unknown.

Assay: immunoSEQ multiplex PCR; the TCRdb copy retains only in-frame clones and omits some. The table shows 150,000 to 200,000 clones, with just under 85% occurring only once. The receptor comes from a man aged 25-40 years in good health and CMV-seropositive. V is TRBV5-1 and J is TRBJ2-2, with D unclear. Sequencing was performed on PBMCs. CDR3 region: CASSLRPDTGELFF. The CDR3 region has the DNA TGCGCCAGCAGCTTGCGTCCAGACACCGGGGAGCTGTTTTTT.